The 9 T cell receptor beta chains below come from one sample, sequenced in a study of regulatory T cells in long-lasting Graves disease (dated by TCRdb to the early 2020s). The library was made by multiplex PCR. Sequenced on an Illumina HiSeq 4000. iRepertoire HTBI primers and Arm-PCR amplification of CDR3 regions were used to construct TCR beta libraries. The public reads were reanalyzed by TCRdb: fastp trimming at Q25, MiXCR alignment, in-frame beta chains only. Each record represents a unique CDR3 protein, reported with the most common genes and DNA among its rows. The sample table records 350,000 to 500,000 distinct CDR3 sequences; around 17% of these occur just once. The ten largest clones capture about 11% of the sample. What the time point label conveys for this sample: newly diagnosed GD, antithyroid drugs for less than 3 months. For both TCR sequencing and RNA sequencing, RNA was extracted from PBMCs using TRIzol.

These data were also filed under a second study, of T cells in Graves' hyperthyroidism and ophthalmopathy.

The sequencing here drew on peripheral blood mononuclear cells (PBMCs), taken at new diagnosis, from a patient treated with antithyroid drugs. Receptors originate from a woman younger than 45 with Graves disease. Donor details come from another sample of the same person, matched by shared clones.

This clonotype has a handful of counts. V and J are TRBV29-1 and TRBJ1-3; D gene unclear. CDR1 is SQVTM, CDR2 ANQGSEA, per germline. The CDR3 totals 13 residues. Trimming cost V 7 bases and J 2 bases, with 12 bases left between them. The CDR3 DNA is TGCAGCGGCACCATGAGCGCTGGAAACACCATATATTTT. Its translation is CSGTMSAGNTIYF.

This clonotype occurred many times. This chain joins TRBV11-2 and TRBJ2-1; no clear D gene. The CDR3 has 14 amino acids. CDR1 and CDR2 (germline): SGHAT, FQNNGV. Trimming shortened V by 7 bases and J by 0 bases, and 10 bases separated the two germline ends. CDR3 in DNA: TGTGCCAGCAACCGAGTCGTCTCCTACAATGAGCAGTTCTTC. Protein product: CASNRVVSYNEQFF.

This chain connects TRBV5-1 to TRBJ2-1, with D possibly matching TRBD2 (5 bases). In germline, CDR1 is SGHRS, CDR2 YFSETQ. CDR3 length: 13 residues. Trimming cost V 5 bases and J 6 bases, with 12 bases left between them. CDR3 loop: CASRLLGGNEQFF. The CDR3, as DNA: TGCGCCAGCAGGTTACTAGGCGGCAATGAGCAGTTCTTC.

A few counts support this clonotype. The chain couples TRBV28 to TRBJ2-5; D remains unclear. V was clipped by 6 bases and J by 0 bases, with 11 bases between them. The CDR3 has 14 residues. Germline V gene lookup returns CDR1 MDHEN and CDR2 SYDVKM. The CDR3 sequence is CASRSHKYQETQYF. The CDR3 nucleotides are TGTGCCAGCAGGTCCCACAAGTACCAAGAGACCCAGTACTTC.

With regard to this clonotype: The CDR3 ends on some other residue instead of the conserved phenylalanine or tryptophan, so this is likely a read error. The chain links TRBV5-1 to TRBJ1-1; 7 bases map to TRBD1. The germline CDR1 and CDR2 sequences are SGHRS and YFSETQ. CDR3 length: 14 residues. Trimming cost V 4 bases and J 10 bases; bases outside gene matches: 13. CDR3 protein: CASSPYGQEGAAFV. The CDR3 nucleotides read TGCGCCAGCAGCCCTTACGGACAGGAAGGAGCAGCTTTCGTT.

The V call is TRBV4-1, the J call TRBJ1-2; D remains unclear. Between the trimmed V and J ends, which lost 5 bases and 6 bases, there was a span of 13 bases. Looked up from germline, CDR1 is MGHRA and CDR2 is YSYEKL. The CDR3 is 13 residues long. The CDR3 loop reads CASSSNTGNGYTF. The CDR3, as DNA: TGCGCCAGCAGCTCCAATACCGGGAATGGCTACACCTTC.

This clonotype was picked up a small number of times. The V and J genes are TRBV7-9 and TRBJ1-1; D possibly corresponds to TRBD1 (6 bases). V lost 5 bases to trimming and J lost 5 bases, with 12 bases between them. The germline gives CDR1 SEHNR, CDR2 FQNEAQ (reference sequence). This CDR3 is 13 amino acids long. Here the CDR3 DNA reads TGTGCCAGCAGCGGCAGGGGAAGGACTGAAGCTTTCTTT. It codes for CASSGRGRTEAFF. Filled out from reference TRBV7-9 and TRBJ1-1, the complete variable domain reads DTGVSQNPRHKITKRGQNVTFRCDPISEHNRLYWYRQTLGQGPEFLTYFQNEAQLEKSRLLSDRFSAERPKGSFSTLEIQRTEQGDSAMYLCASSGRGRTEAFFGQGTRLTVV.

This clonotype was observed at least ten times. The germline gene is not matched at one end of the junction; a read error may be the cause. The gene calls are TRBV6-1 and TRBJ2-3, with D unclear. Germline CDR1 MNHNS, CDR2 SASEGT. This CDR3 comprises 13 residues. The CDR3 is CAGSPGRWDTQYF. CDR3 bases: TGTGCCGGCAGTCCGGGCAGGTGGGATACGCAGTATTTT.

This clonotype was detected a few times. The chain links TRBV11-3 to TRBJ2-1, with TRBD1 identical over 11 bases. The V gene end was trimmed by 5 bases and the J gene end by 10 bases; junction bases not matched to a gene: 19. The CDR3 has 18 amino acids. Germline CDR1 is SGHNT and CDR2 is YENEEA. Written as DNA, the CDR3 is TGTGCCAGCAGCCATGGGTCGCGGGACAGGGGGAAAAATAACGAGCAGTTCTTC. It codes for CASSHGSRDRGKNNEQFF.